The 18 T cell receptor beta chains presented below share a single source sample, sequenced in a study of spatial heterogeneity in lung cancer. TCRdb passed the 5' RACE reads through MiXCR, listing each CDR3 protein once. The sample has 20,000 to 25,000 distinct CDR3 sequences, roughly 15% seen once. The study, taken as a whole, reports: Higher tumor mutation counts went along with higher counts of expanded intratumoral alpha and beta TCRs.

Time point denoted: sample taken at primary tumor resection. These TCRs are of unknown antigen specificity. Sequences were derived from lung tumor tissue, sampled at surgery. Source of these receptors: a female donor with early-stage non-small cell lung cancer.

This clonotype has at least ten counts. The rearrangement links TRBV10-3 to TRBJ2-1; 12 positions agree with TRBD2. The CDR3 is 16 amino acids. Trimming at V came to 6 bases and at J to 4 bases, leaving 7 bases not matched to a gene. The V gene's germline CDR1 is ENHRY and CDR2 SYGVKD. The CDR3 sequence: CAISRTSGAEYNEQFF. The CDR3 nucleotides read TGTGCCATCAGCCGGACTAGCGGGGCGGAGTACAATGAGCAGTTCTTC.

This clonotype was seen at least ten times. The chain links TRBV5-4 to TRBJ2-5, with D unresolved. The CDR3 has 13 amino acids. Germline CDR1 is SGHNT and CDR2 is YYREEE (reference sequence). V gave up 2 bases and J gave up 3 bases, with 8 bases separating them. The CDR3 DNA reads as TGTGCCAGCAGCTTTCGTGAGAAAGAGACCCAGTACTTC. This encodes CASSFREKETQYF.

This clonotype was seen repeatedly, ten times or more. CDR3: CASSFRSGSRGDTQYF. The CDR3 DNA is TGTGCCAGCAGCTTCCGTAGCGGGAGCCGGGGAGATACGCAGTATTTT. This chain joins TRBV7-8 and TRBJ2-3; 9 nucleotides line up with TRBD2. Looked up from germline, CDR1 is SGHVS and CDR2 is FQNEAQ. The CDR3 sequence is 16 residues long. V lost 3 bases, J lost 5 bases, and 9 bases stayed unmatched.

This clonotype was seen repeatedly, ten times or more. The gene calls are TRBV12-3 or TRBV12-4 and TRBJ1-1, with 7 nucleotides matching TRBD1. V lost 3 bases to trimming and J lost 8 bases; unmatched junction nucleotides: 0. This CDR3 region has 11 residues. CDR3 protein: CASSLTGEAFF. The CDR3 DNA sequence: TGTGCCAGCAGTTTGACAGGGGAAGCTTTCTTT.

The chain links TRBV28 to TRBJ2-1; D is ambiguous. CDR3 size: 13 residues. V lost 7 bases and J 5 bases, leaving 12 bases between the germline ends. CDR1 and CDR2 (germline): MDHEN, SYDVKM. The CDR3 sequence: CASKKAAHNEQFF. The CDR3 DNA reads TGTGCCAGCAAGAAGGCAGCCCACAATGAGCAGTTCTTC. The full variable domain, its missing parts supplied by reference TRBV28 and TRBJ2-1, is DVKVTQSSRYLVKRTGEKVFLECVQDMDHENMFWYRQDPGLGLRLIYFSYDVKMKEKGDIPEGYSVSREKKERFSLILESASTNQTSMYLCASKKAAHNEQFFGPGTRLTVL.

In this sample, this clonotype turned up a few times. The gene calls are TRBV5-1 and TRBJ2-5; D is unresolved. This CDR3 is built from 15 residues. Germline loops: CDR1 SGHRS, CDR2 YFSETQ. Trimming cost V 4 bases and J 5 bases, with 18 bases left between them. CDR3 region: CASSPGVGWPETQYF. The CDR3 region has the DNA TGCGCCAGCAGCCCCGGCGTGGGTTGGCCGGAGACCCAGTACTTC.

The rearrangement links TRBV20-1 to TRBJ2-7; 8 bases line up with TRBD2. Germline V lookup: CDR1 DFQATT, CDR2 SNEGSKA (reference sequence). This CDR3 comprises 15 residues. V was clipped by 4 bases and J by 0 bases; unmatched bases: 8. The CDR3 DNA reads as TGCAGTGCTAAAACTAGCGGCTTAAGCTCCTACGAGCAGTACTTC. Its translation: CSAKTSGLSSYEQYF.

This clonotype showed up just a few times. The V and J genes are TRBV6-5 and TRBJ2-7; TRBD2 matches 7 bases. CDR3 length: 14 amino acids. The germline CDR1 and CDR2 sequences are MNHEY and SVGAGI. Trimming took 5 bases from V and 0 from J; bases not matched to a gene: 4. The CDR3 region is CASSRRGSSYEQYF. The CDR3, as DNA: TGTGCCAGCAGTAGGCGGGGGAGCTCCTACGAGCAGTACTTC.

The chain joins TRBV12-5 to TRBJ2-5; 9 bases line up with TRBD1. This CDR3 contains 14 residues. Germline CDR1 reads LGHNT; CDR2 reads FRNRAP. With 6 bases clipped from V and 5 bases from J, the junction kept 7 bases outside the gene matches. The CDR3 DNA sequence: TGTGCTAGTGGCGCGGGACAGGGTCCGGAGACCCAGTACTTC. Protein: CASGAGQGPETQYF.

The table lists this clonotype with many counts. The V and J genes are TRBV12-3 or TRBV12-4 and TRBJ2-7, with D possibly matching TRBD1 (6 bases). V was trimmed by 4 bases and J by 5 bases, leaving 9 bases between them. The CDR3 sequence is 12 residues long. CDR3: CASSSTGNEQYF. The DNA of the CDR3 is TGTGCCAGCAGTTCGACAGGTAACGAGCAGTACTTC.

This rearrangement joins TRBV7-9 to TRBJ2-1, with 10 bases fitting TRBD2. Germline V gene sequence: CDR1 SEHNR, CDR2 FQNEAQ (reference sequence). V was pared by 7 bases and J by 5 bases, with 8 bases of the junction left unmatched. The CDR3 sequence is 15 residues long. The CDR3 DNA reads TGTGCCAGCAAGACCGGGACTAGCGAAAACAATGAGCAGTTCTTC. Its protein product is CASKTGTSENNEQFF.

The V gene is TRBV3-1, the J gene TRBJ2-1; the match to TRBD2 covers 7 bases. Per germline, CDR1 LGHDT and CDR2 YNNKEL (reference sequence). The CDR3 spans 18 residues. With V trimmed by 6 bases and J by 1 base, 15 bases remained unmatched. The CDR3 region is CASSRRPGGSVSYNEQFF. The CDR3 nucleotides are TGTGCCAGCAGTCGACGGCCGGGCGGGAGTGTTTCCTACAATGAGCAGTTCTTC.

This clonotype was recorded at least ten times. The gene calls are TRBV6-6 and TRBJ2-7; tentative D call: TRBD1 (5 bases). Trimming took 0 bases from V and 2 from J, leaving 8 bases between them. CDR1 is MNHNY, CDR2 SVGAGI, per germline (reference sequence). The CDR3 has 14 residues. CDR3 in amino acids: CASSYSSGTYEQYF. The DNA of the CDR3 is TGTGCCAGCAGTTACTCTTCAGGGACCTACGAGCAGTACTTC.

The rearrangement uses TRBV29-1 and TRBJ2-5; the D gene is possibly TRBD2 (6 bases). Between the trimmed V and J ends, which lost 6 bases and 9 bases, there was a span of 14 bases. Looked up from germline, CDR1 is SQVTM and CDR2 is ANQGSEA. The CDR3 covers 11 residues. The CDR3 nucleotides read TGCAGCGTGGCGGCGGGAAAGTCCCAGTACTTC. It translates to CSVAAGKSQYF.

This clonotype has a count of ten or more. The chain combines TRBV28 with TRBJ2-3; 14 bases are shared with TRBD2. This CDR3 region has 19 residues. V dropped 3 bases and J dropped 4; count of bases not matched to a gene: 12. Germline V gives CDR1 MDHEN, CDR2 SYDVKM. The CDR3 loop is CASSFGGTSGRGHADTQYF. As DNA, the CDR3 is TGTGCCAGCAGTTTTGGGGGGACTAGCGGGAGAGGGCACGCAGATACGCAGTATTTT.

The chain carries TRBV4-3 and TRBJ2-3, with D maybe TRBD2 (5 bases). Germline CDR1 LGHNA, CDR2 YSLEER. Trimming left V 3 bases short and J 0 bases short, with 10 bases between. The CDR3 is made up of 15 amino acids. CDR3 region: CASSQGADSTDTQYF. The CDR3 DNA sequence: TGCGCCAGCAGCCAGGGAGCAGATAGCACAGATACGCAGTATTTT.

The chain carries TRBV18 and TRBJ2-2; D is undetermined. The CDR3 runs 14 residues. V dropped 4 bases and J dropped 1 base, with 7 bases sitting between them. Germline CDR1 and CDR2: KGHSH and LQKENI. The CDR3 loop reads CASSLQLNTGELFF. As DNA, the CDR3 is TGTGCCAGCTCACTACAGCTGAACACCGGGGAGCTGTTTTTT.

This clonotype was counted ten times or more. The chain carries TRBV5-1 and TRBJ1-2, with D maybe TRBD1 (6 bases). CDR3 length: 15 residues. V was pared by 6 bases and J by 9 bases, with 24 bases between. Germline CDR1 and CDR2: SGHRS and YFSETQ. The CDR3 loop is CASNQGGGDSRRYTF. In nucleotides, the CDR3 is TGCGCCAGCAACCAAGGAGGGGGAGACTCAAGGCGCTACACCTTC.